This TCR beta chain comes out of a study of beta chain features in type 1 diabetes (dated by TCRdb to 2016 to 2019). The study in broad terms: Patients and healthy donors did not differ in mean age, gender distribution, total cell number or subset yield. A total of roughly 98,000,000 sorted cells were examined across all samples, and a strong correlation was observed between cell number per subset and RNA yield. The study compared TCRB repertoires of sorted circulating CD4+ T cell subsets between recently diagnosed type 1 diabetes patients and matched healthy donors. Whereas all 30 or so donors provided naive and central memory subsets, regulatory and stem cell-like memory subsets were isolated from just 8 patients and roughly 8 healthy donors.

The germline V gene encodes CDR1 SGHRS and CDR2 YFSETQ. V is pared back by 4 bases and J by 0 bases, with 14 bases lying between the germline termini. Including the terminal cysteine and phenylalanine, the CDR3 comprises 17 residues. The CDR3 DNA has 51 bases and is translated from base 1. A single peripheral blood draw of about 116 mL on average was collected from each donor into heparinised tubes. A BD FACSAria II and a panel including CD45RO, CCR7, CD25, CD127, CD95 and CD27 were used to sort naive, central memory, regulatory and stem cell-like memory CD4+ T cells. All sorted populations exceeded 98% purity. PBMCs were isolated right away by Lymphoprep density gradient centrifugation and were stained directly, without culture. Samples were stained and sorted in pairs, with one healthy donor and one patient per experiment, so that batch effects were minimized. Comments on this clone: Its antigen is currently not known. No per-base quality is available; no much larger clone lies one base away.

Results and caveats for the whole study, not just this receptor: Type 1 diabetes patients showed a moderate but significant shortening of TCRB CDR3 length in all four CD4+ subsets. Naive, central memory and regulatory TCRB repertoires appeared to be more similar among patients than among healthy donors. Patients with type 1 diabetes made fewer insertions and deleted more nucleotides at VDJ recombination sites, implying thymic rearrangement abnormalities. Shorter templates might have been favored by PCR, but patient and control samples were amplified and corrected together, so both groups would have been affected equally by any skew. Only small numbers of individuals were included in the HLA sub-analyses, which left unresolved whether HLA type had any influence on TCRB rearrangement. Because cDNA was sequenced instead of genomic DNA, activated cells with high expression could be over-represented, although the groups did not differ in activation or CD3 levels.

All of the isolated RNA was reverse transcribed with the High Capacity cDNA Reverse Transcription Kit, so expressed TCRB transcripts were sequenced. Naive, central memory and regulatory T cell samples underwent deep immunoSEQ sequencing, averaging roughly 3.3 million total reads per sample. Sorted cells were lysed in RLT buffer, and RNA was extracted using DNase-treated RNeasy Micro or Mini kits according to cell number. Each cell subset was processed separately to prevent cross-contamination, with patient and healthy donor samples processed together. The immunoSEQ multiplex PCR was used to amplify TCRB sequences from cDNA, yielding 87-bp fragments that span the CDR3 region. Amplicons were sequenced on the Illumina HiSeq platform. The authors' analysis ran thus. PCR bias was computationally corrected using synthetic template baselines, reads within Hamming distance 2 were collapsed, and singletons that could not be merged were discarded. Reads were aligned against IMGT to assign V, D and J genes, CDR3 length and insertions or deletions at six rearrangement sites. Clonotype counts were normalized to sorted cell number within each subset before computing true diversity and Gini coefficients with the tcR R package. Repertoire sharing was quantified using the overlap coefficient calculated on TCRB nucleotide sequences. In its TCRdb copy, this immuneACCESS table keeps in-frame sequences only and misses some clones. Where compared with another copy, unresolved V genes explain less than half of these, and the others have no known cause. That table gives V, J and clone size, and the DNA gave D and trimming. The sample has about 180,000 clones on record, approximately 13% of them singletons. 0.55% to 0.8% of the sample goes to the ten largest clones.

Specimen: central memory CD4+ T cells from blood. The chain couples TRBV5-1 to TRBJ2-6, and possibly TRBD2, on 6 matching bases. The sequence derives from a woman aged 18-30 years in good health. The CDR3 amino acid sequence is: CASSPWAGGSGANVLTF. The base sequence is TGCGCCAGCAGCCCCTGGGCCGGGGGCTCTGGGGCCAACGTCCTGACTTTC. When the CDR3 is completed using the reference TRBV5-1 and TRBJ2-6 genes on either side, the full variable domain is KAGVTQTPRYLIKTRGQQVTLSCSPISGHRSVSWYQQTPGQGLQFLFEYFSETQRNKGNFPGRFSGRQFSNSRSEMNVSTLELGDSALYLCASSPWAGGSGANVLTFGAGSRLTVL.